Each of the 32 T cell receptor beta chains below was sequenced from the same sample in a study of blood T cells in healthy people across ages. Through a sample-barcoded 5' primer and a J-beta primer mix, a second PCR was run for roughly 7 to 11 cycles. TCRdb redid the calling of the 5' RACE reads with MiXCR, one entry per CDR3 protein. The sample has 780,000 or so distinct CDR3 sequences; just over 55% are singletons. The sample consisted of blood. These receptors originate from a middle-aged man in good health.

This chain connects TRBV6-5 to TRBJ2-1, with 7 bases aligning to TRBD1. Near its end, the DNA agrees better with TRBJ2-7, so the J call may be wrong. The length of the CDR3 is 17 residues. CDR1 is MNHEY, CDR2 SVGAGI, per germline. The CDR3 nucleotides are TGTGCCAGCAGTTACACGGGACAGATTAGCTCCTACAATGAGCAGTACTTC. Translating it yields CASSYTGQISSYNEQYF.

The chain links TRBV15 to TRBJ2-7; tentatively, D is TRBD1 (5 bases). The CDR3 is made up of 15 amino acids. Deletions cut 0 bases from V and 2 bases from J, with 11 bases between. Germline-derived CDR1 and CDR2 are LNHNV and YYDKDF (reference sequence). The DNA for the CDR3 is TGTGCCACCAGCAGAGATCTGGACACTCCCTACGAGCAGTACTTC. Its translation: CATSRDLDTPYEQYF.

This chain links TRBV7-2 with TRBJ2-7; no firm D call. The germline V and J ends were trimmed by 2 bases and 2 bases, with 13 bases remaining between them. Germline CDR1 is SGHTA and CDR2 is FQGNSA. This CDR3 has 15 residues. The CDR3 DNA reads as TGTGCCAGCAGCTTAAGTCTGACCCCCCCCTACGAGCAGTACTTC. Translation gives CASSLSLTPPYEQYF.

The V gene is TRBV20-1, the J gene TRBJ1-1, with D unclear. V lost 0 bases and J lost 2, with 10 bases in between. The CDR3 consists of 14 residues. Germline CDR1 and CDR2: DFQATT and SNEGSKA (reference sequence). Here the CDR3 DNA reads TGCAGTGCTAGAGATCGGAGGCATAACACTGAAGCTTTCTTT. Translation gives CSARDRRHNTEAFF.

The chain joins TRBV5-1 to TRBJ2-1; 7 nucleotides agree with TRBD1. CDR1 and CDR2 (germline): SGHRS, YFSETQ. This CDR3 has 15 amino acids. V trimming: 4 bases; J trimming: 7 bases; junction bases outside the gene matches: 11. The CDR3 is CASSPQTGSRNEQFF. The CDR3 DNA sequence: TGCGCCAGCAGCCCCCAGACAGGGTCAAGGAATGAGCAGTTCTTC.

This clonotype showed up just a few times. The V and J genes are TRBV7-8 and TRBJ2-3; D gene ambiguous. Trimming cost V 1 base and J 4 bases, with 15 bases left between them. This CDR3 contains 16 residues. Germline CDR1 is SGHVS and CDR2 is FQNEAQ. The CDR3 nucleotides are TGTGCCAGCAGCTTAGACCGACCTACCAGCCCAGATACGCAGTATTTT. The encoded protein is CASSLDRPTSPDTQYF.

This clonotype was seen only a few times. J is TRBJ2-7 and V is TRBV7-9; D remains ambiguous. The CDR3 covers 14 residues. The germline gives CDR1 SEHNR, CDR2 FQNEAQ (reference sequence). V lost 4 bases, J lost 2 bases, and 12 bases lay in between. The CDR3, as DNA: TGTGCCAGCAGCTCGCCCATAAGAACCTACGAGCAGTACTTC. This sequence encodes CASSSPIRTYEQYF.

The chain couples TRBV5-1 to TRBJ2-3; D is possibly TRBD2 (6 bases). V lost 3 bases to trimming and J lost 0 bases, with 11 bases between them. The germline CDR1 and CDR2 sequences are SGHRS and YFSETQ. The CDR3 runs 15 residues. CDR3 in DNA: TGCGCCAGCAGCTCGGAGCGGGTTAGCACAGATACGCAGTATTTT. Protein sequence: CASSSERVSTDTQYF.

V is TRBV27 and J is TRBJ2-1, with a weak D call TRBD2 (6 bases). V was trimmed by 8 bases and J by 7 bases, leaving 18 bases between them. This CDR3 region has 14 residues. Germline CDR1 MNHEY, CDR2 SMNVEV (reference sequence). The CDR3 DNA follows: TGTGCCAGCGGTTGGAGGGGTCAGACAAATGAGCAGTTCTTC. This codes for CASGWRGQTNEQFF.

This rearrangement joins TRBV27 to TRBJ2-3; 8 bases agree with TRBD2. V gave up 6 bases and J gave up 2 bases; unmatched junction bases: 13. Germline CDR1 reads MNHEY; CDR2 reads SMNVEV (reference sequence). The CDR3 is made up of 17 amino acids. The CDR3 sequence: CASSQKPTSDYTDTQYF. The CDR3 region has the DNA TGTGCCAGCAGCCAAAAACCGACTAGCGACTACACAGATACGCAGTATTTT.

This clonotype was found a few times. The chain uses TRBV4-3 and TRBJ2-4; tentative D call: TRBD1 (8 bases). CDR1 and CDR2 from the germline V gene are LGHNA and YSLEER. Trimming removed 4 bases from V and 2 bases from J, with 18 bases in between. This CDR3 comprises 17 residues. CDR3 nucleotide sequence: TGCGCCAGCAGCCCACAGGGGGAGGGGGGTACCAAAAACATTCAGTACTTC. It is translated as CASSPQGEGGTKNIQYF.

The chain joins TRBV7-9 to TRBJ2-7; D is uncertain. CDR3 length: 13 residues. Germline CDR1 is SEHNR and CDR2 is FQNEAQ (reference sequence). Between the trimmed V and J ends, which lost 6 bases and 0 bases, there was a span of 9 bases. The CDR3 is CASSTRNSYEQYF. Written as DNA, the CDR3 is TGTGCCAGCAGTACCCGGAACTCCTACGAGCAGTACTTC.

The rearrangement links TRBV3-1 to TRBJ2-7; D might be TRBD1 or TRBD2, each matching 5 bases. V was pared by 5 bases and J by 4 bases, with 15 bases between. Germline V CDR1 and CDR2: LGHDT, YNNKEL (reference sequence). There are 14 residues in the CDR3. The CDR3 nucleotides are TGTGCCAGCAGCGAGGGGACGTGGGCTTACGAGCAGTACTTC. Encoded protein: CASSEGTWAYEQYF.

V and J are TRBV14 and TRBJ2-4; D gene ambiguous. The J call is in doubt because the DNA end fits TRBJ2-5 better. The CDR3 is 13 residues long. Germline-derived CDR1 and CDR2 are SGHDN and FVKESK. Here the CDR3 reads CASSHYTGQTQYF. For the CDR3, the DNA is TGTGCCAGCAGCCACTACACCGGACAGACCCAGTACTTC.

J is TRBJ1-4 and V is TRBV7-2, with D perhaps matching TRBD1 (5 bases). Germline assignment: CDR1 SGHTA and CDR2 FQGNSA. Trimming took 4 bases from V and 7 from J, leaving 10 bases between them. The CDR3 is 13 amino acids. This CDR3 reads CASSWNGGEKLFF. The DNA for the CDR3 is TGTGCCAGCAGCTGGAACGGGGGTGAAAAACTGTTTTTT.

As for this clonotype: The final CDR3 position lacks the conserved phenylalanine or tryptophan, pointing to a likely read error. This sequence joins TRBV7-2 and TRBJ2-3; the D is unclear. Germline CDR1 and CDR2: SGHTA and FQGNSA. Trimming cost V 1 base and J 1 base, with 6 bases left between them. The CDR3 sequence is 14 residues long. The CDR3 loop is CASSLEGRTDTQYS. The DNA for the CDR3 is TGTGCCAGCAGCTTAGAGGGTCGCACAGATACGCAGTATTCT.

V and J are TRBV10-3 and TRBJ2-3; TRBD2 is a possible D gene (5 bases). Germline lookup yields CDR1 ENHRY and CDR2 SYGVKD. Between the trimmed V and J ends, which lost 4 bases and 3 bases, there was a span of 17 bases. The CDR3 has 16 amino acids. CDR3 coding DNA: TGTGCCATCAGTGCAAACCCCGGGGTGAGAACAGATACGCAGTATTTT. It yields the protein CAISANPGVRTDTQYF.

The table lists this clonotype with a few counts. V is TRBV7-9 and J is TRBJ1-4, with D perhaps TRBD1 (5 bases). The CDR3 is 13 amino acids. CDR1 and CDR2 from the germline V gene are SEHNR and FQNEAQ (reference sequence). V was clipped by 8 bases and J by 8 bases, with 15 bases between them. The CDR3 is CASAGTFGEKLFF. The CDR3 coding sequence is TGTGCCAGCGCCGGGACTTTTGGGGAAAAACTGTTTTTT.

The CDR3 sequence is CASSRQSEKLFF. CDR3 nucleotides: TGTGCCAGCAGTCGACAGTCTGAAAAACTGTTTTTT. The chain joins TRBV3-1 to TRBJ1-4; the D gene is possibly TRBD1 (5 bases). Germline CDR1 reads LGHDT; CDR2 reads YNNKEL (reference sequence). Trimming stripped 6 bases from V and 7 bases from J, with 9 bases between. The CDR3 has 12 amino acids.

J is TRBJ2-3 and V is TRBV20-1; no reliable D call. Between the trimmed V and J ends, which lost 1 base and 3 bases, there was a span of 11 bases. Germline CDR1 is DFQATT and CDR2 is SNEGSKA (reference sequence). CDR3 length: 14 residues. The CDR3 DNA is TGCAGTGCTAGAGGGGCGGAGCGAACAGATACGCAGTATTTT. As protein: CSARGAERTDTQYF.

The V call is TRBV25-1, the J call TRBJ2-3, with D perhaps given as TRBD1 or TRBD2 (7 bases each). The CDR3 is made up of 13 amino acids. V was pared by 9 bases and J by 4 bases, with 14 bases between. Germline V gene data show CDR1 as MGHDK and CDR2 as SYGVNS. The CDR3 reads CASQGGGADTQYF. CDR3 bases: TGTGCCAGTCAGGGGGGGGGAGCAGATACGCAGTATTTT.

The V call is TRBV10-3, the J call TRBJ1-5; maybe TRBD1 (5 bases). The CDR3 loop spans 14 amino acids. Per the germline V gene, CDR1 is ENHRY and CDR2 is SYGVKD. Trimming cost V 9 bases and J 4 bases, with 16 bases left between them. DNA for the CDR3: TGTGCCATTTCCGGGACGGGGGGTAATCAGCCCCAGCATTTT. Its translation: CAISGTGGNQPQHF.

The chain couples TRBV12-3 or TRBV12-4 to TRBJ1-2, with no clear D. This CDR3 is 14 amino acids long. V lost 3 bases and J 1 base, leaving 9 bases between the germline ends. CDR3: CASSLAQFNYGYTF. CDR3 nucleotide sequence: TGTGCCAGCAGTTTGGCTCAATTTAACTATGGCTACACCTTC.

This clonotype has just a few counts. The chain couples TRBV28 to TRBJ2-5; either TRBD1 or TRBD2 may fit D (5 bases each). There are 16 residues in the CDR3. V was clipped by 5 bases and J by 0 bases, with 16 bases between them. In germline, CDR1 is MDHEN, CDR2 SYDVKM. This CDR3 is CASSVLGDPYQETQYF. DNA of the CDR3: TGTGCCAGCAGTGTCTTGGGGGACCCGTACCAAGAGACCCAGTACTTC.

The chain links TRBV28 to TRBJ2-4; D is uncertain. The assigned J gene may be wrong: the sequence end matches TRBJ2-7 better. The germline gives CDR1 MDHEN, CDR2 SYDVKM. CDR3 size: 13 residues. CDR3 residues: CASSLKAYYEQYF. The CDR3 DNA reads as TGTGCCAGCAGTTTAAAGGCCTACTACGAGCAGTACTTC.

This clonotype occurred once. The chain carries TRBV6-1 and TRBJ2-5; D may be TRBD2 (6 bases). The CDR3 extends over 13 amino acids. The V end was cut by 8 bases, the J end by 5 bases, with 15 bases between. Germline V gives CDR1 MNHNS, CDR2 SASEGT. The CDR3 sequence: CASQLRGTETQYF. CDR3 nucleotide sequence: TGTGCCAGCCAGCTGCGGGGAACGGAGACCCAGTACTTC.

This clonotype was observed a handful of times. V gene TRBV28 combines with J gene TRBJ2-7; D uncertain. With 5 bases removed from V and 7 bases from J, the gap between germline ends came to 9 bases. CDR3 length: 11 amino acids. Per germline, CDR1 MDHEN and CDR2 SYDVKM. CDR3 in DNA: TGTGCCAGCAGTACGCCTACAGAGCAGTACTTC. The encoded protein is CASSTPTEQYF.

The chain joins TRBV24-1 to TRBJ2-1, with no clear D. Between the trimmed V and J ends, which lost 2 bases and 10 bases, there was a span of 11 bases. This CDR3 has 13 residues. Germline CDR1 is KGHDR and CDR2 is SFDVKD. The CDR3 sequence: CATSDYPLQEQFF. In nucleotides, the CDR3 is TGTGCCACCAGTGATTATCCCCTGCAGGAGCAGTTCTTC.

The CDR3 DNA sequence: TGTGCCAGCAGCTTGTTCGGGGAGCTTATAAATGAGCAGTTCTTC. This gives the protein CASSLFGELINEQFF. The chain couples TRBV5-6 to TRBJ2-1; D is perhaps TRBD2 (5 bases). The CDR3 consists of 15 residues. V lost 1 base and J 7 bases, leaving 15 bases between the germline ends. Per germline, CDR1 SGHDT and CDR2 YYEEEE.

The chain links TRBV6-5 to TRBJ2-6, with 7 bases aligning to TRBD1. J gave up 2 bases and V 5 bases, and 6 bases lay outside the gene matches. Germline loops: CDR1 MNHEY, CDR2 SVGAGI. The CDR3 loop spans 16 amino acids. The CDR3 DNA follows: TGTGCCAGCAGTCAACTACAGGGGACTGGGGCCAACGTCCTGACTTTC. Translating it yields CASSQLQGTGANVLTF.

The chain's CDR3 is CSAGLDGFGQGEGIYGYTF. Here the CDR3 DNA reads TGCAGTGCCGGACTTGACGGGTTCGGACAGGGGGAAGGGATCTATGGCTACACCTTC. The rearrangement uses TRBV20-1 and TRBJ1-2; 10 bases line up with TRBD1. The trim removed 6 bases at V and 4 bases at J, leaving 23 bases unmatched. Germline loops: CDR1 DFQATT, CDR2 SNEGSKA (reference sequence). CDR3 length equals 19 residues.

Only a few counts were recorded for this clonotype. The chain employs TRBV27 and TRBJ2-5, with D perhaps matching TRBD1 (5 bases). The J call may be faulty, since TRBJ2-7 better matches the DNA end. CDR3 size: 14 residues. Looked up from germline, CDR1 is MNHEY and CDR2 is SMNVEV (reference sequence). The CDR3: CASSRLTVLYEQYF. DNA of the CDR3: TGTGCCAGCAGTCGACTGACAGTACTTTACGAGCAGTACTTC.